This TCR beta chain was recorded in a study of shared clonotypes between healthy human individuals. Study information: Two women and three men aged 18 to 49 made up the donors. CD8 memory received one plate per donor, CD8 naive two, CD4 memory three and CD4 naive three. Whole-study results and caveats: In general, naive subsets displayed greater estimated richness than memory subsets did.

A word on this clone: The antigen remains unidentified.

The donors, all of them Caucasian adults, lived in Nashville, Tennessee. With 8 bases removed from V and 1 base from J, the gap between germline ends came to 20 bases. This CDR3 is built from 16 residues. Germline V CDR1 and CDR2: LNHDA, SQIVND (reference sequence). The method was immunoSEQ multiplex PCR; TCRdb's version includes in-frame clones alone and lacks a portion of them. The repertoire holds about 1 million clones, with approximately 72% as singletons. The V call is TRBV19, the J call TRBJ1-1; possibly TRBD1 for D (6 bases). The TCR was taken from a man aged 18 to 29 in good health. The sample taken for sequencing was memory CD4+ T cells sorted from blood. Subset denoted: CD45RA-negative fraction. The CDR3 loop is CASGDEQGSGNTEAFF. In nucleotides, the CDR3 is TGTGCCAGTGGAGACGAACAGGGATCCGGGAACACTGAAGCTTTCTTT.